This TCR beta chain came from a study of blood T cell repertoires in COVID-19. Study-wide background: From the United States, Italy and Spain came samples of acute and convalescent COVID-19. T cells, B-cell-depleted T cells, or PBMCs supplied cDNA or gDNA.

The germline V gene has CDR1 SGDLS and CDR2 YYNGEE. The CDR3 extends over 15 amino acids. V dropped 5 bases and J dropped 5; count of bases not matched to a gene: 8. In the study's own analysis: Nucleated cell number was recorded as an estimate derived from reference gene primer amplification. Repertoires were generated with immunoSEQ multiplex PCR, while TCRdb's copy carries only in-frame clones and drops some. V, J and clone size were drawn from that table, and D and trimming were deduced from the DNA. The sample includes 250,000 to 300,000 clones, 70% to 90% of them seen just once. This clonotype originated in a woman aged 25 to 39 with active or convalescent COVID-19. What was sequenced was peripheral blood. This rearrangement joins TRBV9 to TRBJ2-5; 11 nucleotides match TRBD1. The CDR3 nucleotides are TGTGCCAGCAGAGCTTCGGGACAGGGGGTTGAGACCCAGTACTTC. Its translation is CASRASGQGVETQYF.